The present T cell receptor (beta chain) was sequenced within a study of Graves' ophthalmopathy and Graves' hyperthyroidism. Ophthalmopathy-affected donors exhibited moderate-to-severe activity, CAS ≥3, NOSPECS ≥4, and duration under 3 months. Amplification from RNA transcripts yielded the TCR beta CDR3 regions. Second-round multiplex PCR came after a first-round RT-PCR that employed HTBI primers. MiXCR, run by TCRdb on the multiplex PCR reads, gives a single entry per CDR3 protein. The profile covers about 15,000 distinct CDR3 sequences, with 50% appearing a single time and 45% taken by the ten largest. V lost 3 bases and J lost 2, with 6 bases in between. Germline assignment: CDR1 MRHNA and CDR2 SNTAGT. This CDR3 has 13 amino acids.

The TCR comes from a woman under 40 with Graves' ophthalmopathy. Material: peripheral blood. V is TRBV6-4 and J is TRBJ2-3; no clear D gene. CDR3 in amino acids: CASSEGTTDTQYF. The CDR3 nucleotides read TGTGCCAGCAGTGAGGGCACCACAGATACGCAGTATTTT.